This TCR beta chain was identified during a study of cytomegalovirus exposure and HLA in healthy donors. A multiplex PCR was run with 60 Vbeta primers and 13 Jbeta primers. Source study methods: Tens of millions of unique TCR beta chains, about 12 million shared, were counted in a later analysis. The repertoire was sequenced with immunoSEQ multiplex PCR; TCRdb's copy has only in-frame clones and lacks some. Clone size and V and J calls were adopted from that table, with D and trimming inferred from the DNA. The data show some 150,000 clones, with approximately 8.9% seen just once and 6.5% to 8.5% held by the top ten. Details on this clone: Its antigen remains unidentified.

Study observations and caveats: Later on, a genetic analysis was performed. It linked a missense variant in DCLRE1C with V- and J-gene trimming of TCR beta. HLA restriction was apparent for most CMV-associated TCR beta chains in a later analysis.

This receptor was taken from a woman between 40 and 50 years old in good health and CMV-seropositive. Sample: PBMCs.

CDR3 nucleotides: TGTGCCACCACCCCCGGGACAGGGTCCTCCTACGAGCAGTACTTC. This encodes CATTPGTGSSYEQYF. The chain has TRBV15 and TRBJ2-7, with TRBD1 matching 9 bases. V shed 7 bases, J shed 0 bases, and the junction held 7 bases outside the gene matches. Germline V gives CDR1 LNHNV, CDR2 YYDKDF (reference sequence). This CDR3 has 15 amino acids.